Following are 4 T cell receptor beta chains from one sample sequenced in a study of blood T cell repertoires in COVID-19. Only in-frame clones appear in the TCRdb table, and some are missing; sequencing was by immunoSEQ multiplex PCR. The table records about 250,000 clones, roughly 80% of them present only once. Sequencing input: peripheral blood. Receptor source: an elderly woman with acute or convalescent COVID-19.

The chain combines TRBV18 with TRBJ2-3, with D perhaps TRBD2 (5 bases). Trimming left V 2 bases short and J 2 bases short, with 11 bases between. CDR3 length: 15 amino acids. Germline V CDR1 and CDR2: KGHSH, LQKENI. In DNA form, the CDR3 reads TGTGCCAGCTCACCATTGAGCGGATTCACAGATACGCAGTATTTT. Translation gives CASSPLSGFTDTQYF. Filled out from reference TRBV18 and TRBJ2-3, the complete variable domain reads NAGVMQNPRHLVRRRGQEARLRCSPMKGHSHVYWYRQLPEEGLKFMVYLQKENIIDESGMPKERFSAEFPKEGPSILRIQQVVRGDSAAYFCASSPLSGFTDTQYFGPGTRLTVL.

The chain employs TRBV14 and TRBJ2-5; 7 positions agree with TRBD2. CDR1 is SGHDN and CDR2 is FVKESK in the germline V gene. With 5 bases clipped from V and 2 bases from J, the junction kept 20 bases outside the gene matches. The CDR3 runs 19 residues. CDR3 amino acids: CASSSRWGGGPYQQETQYF. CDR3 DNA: TGTGCCAGCAGCAGCCGTTGGGGCGGGGGACCATACCAACAAGAGACCCAGTACTTC.

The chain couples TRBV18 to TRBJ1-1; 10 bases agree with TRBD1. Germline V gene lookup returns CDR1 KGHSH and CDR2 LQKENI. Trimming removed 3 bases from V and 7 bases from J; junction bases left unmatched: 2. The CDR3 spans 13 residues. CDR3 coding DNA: TGTGCCAGCTCACCGGGACAGGGGATTGAAGCTTTCTTT. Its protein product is CASSPGQGIEAFF.

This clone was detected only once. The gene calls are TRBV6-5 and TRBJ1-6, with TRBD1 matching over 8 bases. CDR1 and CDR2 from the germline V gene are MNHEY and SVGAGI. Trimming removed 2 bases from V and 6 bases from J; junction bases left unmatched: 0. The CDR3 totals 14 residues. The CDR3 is CASSYGQGNSPLHF. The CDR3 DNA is TGTGCCAGCAGTTACGGACAGGGTAATTCACCCCTCCACTTT.